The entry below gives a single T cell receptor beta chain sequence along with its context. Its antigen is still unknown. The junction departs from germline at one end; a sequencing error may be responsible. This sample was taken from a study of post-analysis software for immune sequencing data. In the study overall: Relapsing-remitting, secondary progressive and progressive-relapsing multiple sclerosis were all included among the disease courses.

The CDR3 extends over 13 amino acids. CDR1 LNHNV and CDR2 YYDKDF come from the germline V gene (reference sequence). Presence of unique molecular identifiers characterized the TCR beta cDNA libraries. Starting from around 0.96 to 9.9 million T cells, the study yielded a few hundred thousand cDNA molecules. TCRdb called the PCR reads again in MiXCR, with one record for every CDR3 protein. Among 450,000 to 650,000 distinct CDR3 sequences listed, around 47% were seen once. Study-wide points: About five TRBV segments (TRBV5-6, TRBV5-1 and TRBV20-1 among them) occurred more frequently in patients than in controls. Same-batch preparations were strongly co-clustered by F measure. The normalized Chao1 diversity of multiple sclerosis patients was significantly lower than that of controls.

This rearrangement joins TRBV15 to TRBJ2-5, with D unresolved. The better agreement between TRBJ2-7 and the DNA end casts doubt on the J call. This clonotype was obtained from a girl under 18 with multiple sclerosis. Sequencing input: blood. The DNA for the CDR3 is TGTGCCACCAGAAGAGCCGTCGGTTACGAGCAGTACTTC. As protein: CATRRAVGYEQYF.